This T cell receptor beta chain was recorded in a study of control samples from healthy donors and cancer patients. Losses at the gene ends were 7 bases for V and 4 bases for J; bases not matched to a gene: 8. CDR1 is MNHEY, CDR2 SVGAGI, per germline. The CDR3 has 14 residues. Here immunoSEQ multiplex PCR was the method, and the copy in TCRdb shows in-frame clones only, minus some. The table lists about 59,000 clones, 92% of them singletons. This receptor was taken from a man aged 35 to 55 with colorectal cancer. This rearrangement joins TRBV6-5 to TRBJ1-1; TRBD1 aligns across 8 bases. The sequencing input was PBMCs. CDR3 sequence: CASISLTGGTEAFF. In DNA, the CDR3 is TGTGCCAGCATCAGCTTAACAGGGGGCACTGAAGCTTTCTTT.